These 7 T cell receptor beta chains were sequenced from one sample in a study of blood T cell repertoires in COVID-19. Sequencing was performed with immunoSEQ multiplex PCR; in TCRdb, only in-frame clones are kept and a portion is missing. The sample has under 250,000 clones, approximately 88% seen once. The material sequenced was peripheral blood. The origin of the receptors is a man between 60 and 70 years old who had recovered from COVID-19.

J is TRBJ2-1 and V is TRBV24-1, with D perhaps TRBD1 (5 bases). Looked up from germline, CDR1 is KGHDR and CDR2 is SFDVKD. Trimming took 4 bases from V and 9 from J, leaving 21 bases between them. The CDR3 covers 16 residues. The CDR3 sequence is CATSDSTGNLRFEQFF. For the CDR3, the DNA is TGTGCCACCAGTGACTCCACAGGAAACCTTCGGTTTGAGCAGTTCTTC.

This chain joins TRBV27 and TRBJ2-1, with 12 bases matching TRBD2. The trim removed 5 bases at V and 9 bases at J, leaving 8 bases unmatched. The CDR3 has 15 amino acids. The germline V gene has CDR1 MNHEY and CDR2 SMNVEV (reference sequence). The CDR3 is CASSLGTSGLSEQFF. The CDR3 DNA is TGTGCCAGCAGTCTAGGGACTAGCGGGCTAAGTGAGCAGTTCTTC.

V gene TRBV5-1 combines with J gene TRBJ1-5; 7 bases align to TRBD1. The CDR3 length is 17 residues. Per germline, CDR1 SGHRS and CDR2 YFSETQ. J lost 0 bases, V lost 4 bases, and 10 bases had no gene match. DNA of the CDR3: TGCGCCAGCAGCCCGGGACAGAGATTGTATAGCAATCAGCCCCAGCATTTT. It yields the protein CASSPGQRLYSNQPQHF.

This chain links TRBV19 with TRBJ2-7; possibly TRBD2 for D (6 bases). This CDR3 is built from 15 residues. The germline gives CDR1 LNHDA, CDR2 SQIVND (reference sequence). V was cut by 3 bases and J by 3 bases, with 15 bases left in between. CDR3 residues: CASSITGSNLYEQYF. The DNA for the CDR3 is TGTGCCAGTAGTATCACCGGGAGTAACCTCTACGAGCAGTACTTC.

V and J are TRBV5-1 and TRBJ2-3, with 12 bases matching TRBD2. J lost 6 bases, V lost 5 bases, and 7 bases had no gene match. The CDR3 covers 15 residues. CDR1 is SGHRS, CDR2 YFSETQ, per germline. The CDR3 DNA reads TGCGCCAGCAGGTCCACGCTAGCGGGGGGGGATACGCAGTATTTT. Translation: CASRSTLAGGDTQYF.

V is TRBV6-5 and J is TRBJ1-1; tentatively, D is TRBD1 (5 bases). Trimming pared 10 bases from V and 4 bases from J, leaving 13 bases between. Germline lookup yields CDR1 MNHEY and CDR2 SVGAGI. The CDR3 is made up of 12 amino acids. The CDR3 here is CATLQGVTEAFF. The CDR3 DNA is TGTGCCACCTTGCAAGGGGTCACTGAAGCTTTCTTT.

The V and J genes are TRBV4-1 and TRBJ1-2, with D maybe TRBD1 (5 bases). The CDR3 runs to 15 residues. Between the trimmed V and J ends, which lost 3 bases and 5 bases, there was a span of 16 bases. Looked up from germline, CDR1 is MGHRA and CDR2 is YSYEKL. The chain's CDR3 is CASSHATGPNYGYTF. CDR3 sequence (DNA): TGCGCCAGCAGCCATGCAACAGGCCCCAATTATGGCTACACCTTC.